This T cell receptor beta chain was profiled in a study of regulatory T cells in long-lasting Graves disease. Regarding the study as a whole: Persistent Graves' patients had lower TCR diversity than newly diagnosed ones. Repertoires from persistent disease leaned toward TRBV28, TRBJ1-2 and TRBJ2-5.

Time point given: persistent/refractory GD, antithyroid drugs over 5 years with positive TRAb. Preparation of the TCR library used RNA extracted from PBMCs. For TCR beta, libraries came from iRepertoire HTBI primers and Arm-PCR of CDR3 regions. Each CDR3 protein is one row after TCRdb ran MiXCR on the multiplex PCR reads. Among about 460,000 distinct CDR3 sequences, roughly 22% were seen once, and the ten largest hold under 15%. Concerning this clonotype itself: Its antigen remains unidentified.

This CDR3 has 13 residues. Germline assignment: CDR1 MNHNS and CDR2 SASEGT. The V end was cut by 6 bases, the J end by 7 bases, with 15 bases between. J is TRBJ1-1 and V is TRBV6-1; D remains unclear. The clonotype was recovered from a female donor with Graves disease. The starting material was peripheral blood mononuclear cells (PBMCs), obtained when the disease was refractory, from a patient treated with antithyroid drugs. In DNA, the CDR3 is TGTGCCAGCAGCCAAAGGGCGCGAGGTGAAGCTTTCTTT. This encodes CASSQRARGEAFF.